This paragraph covers one TCR gamma chain sequence. The antigen remains unidentified. Vdelta1+ thymocyte sorts reached between roughly 96% and 99.6% purity. The entry originates in a study of Vδ1+ human thymocytes. General study points: Unlike peripheral blood Vdelta1+ controls, thymic delta-chain sequences included around 18% Vdelta2 and few Vdelta3. Bulk repertoire data may be misinterpreted because of unexpected Vdelta2 sequences. In the thymus, TRG and TRD repertoires looked highly polyclonal with Gaussian CDR3 lengths.

Germline assignment: CDR1 EGSNGY and CDR2 YDSYNSKV. The CDR3 totals 11 residues. The junction had 7 bases not matched to a gene; V was cut back by 6 bases and J by 8 bases. The template was reverse-transcribed extracted RNA. Pooled V-gene forward primers with one constant-region reverse primer generated the CDR3 amplicons by multiplex PCR. TCRdb reanalysed the multiplex PCR reads via CATT. The sample lists about 6,500 gamma-chain clones; about 43% were seen once. The chain carries TRGV2 and TRGJ1 or TRGJ2. TCRdb lists no J gene, so it was determined here by aligning the DNA to germline. What was sequenced was Vdelta1+ gamma-delta thymocytes from the thymus. This sample's subset: FACS-sorted CD3+ TCRalphabeta- TCRVdelta1+ TCRVdelta2- thymocytes. This receptor was identified in a boy in the first two years of life who had congenital heart surgery. The CDR3 bases are TGTGCCACCTGGCCTCGCGATAAGAAACTCTTT. Translated, it gives CATWPRDKKLF.